This T cell receptor beta chain is drawn from a study of shared clonotypes between healthy human individuals. Study-wide results and caveats: Non-shared clonotypes had lower generation probabilities than clonotypes shared by all four sorted-subset donors. Larger richness was generally estimated for naive than memory subsets.

To note about this clone: Its antigen is undetermined.

Method: immunoSEQ multiplex PCR; TCRdb's copy keeps in-frame clones and lacks some. The table has about 2.2 million clones, roughly 95% seen once. In the naive CD8 group, cells lacked CD45RO and were positively selected for CCR7, so terminally differentiated effector memory CD45RA+ cells were left out. Caucasian adults residing in Nashville, Tennessee made up all the donors. The CDR3 totals 14 residues. Germline-derived CDR1 and CDR2 are ENHRY and SYGVKD. The junction had 8 bases not matched to a gene; V was cut back by 8 bases and J by 7 bases. This chain connects TRBV10-3 to TRBJ2-1; 10 nucleotides match TRBD2. Sequencing used naive CD8+ T cells from PBMCs. The sequence was obtained from a young man in good health. Some clones in this sample may be carry-over from other donors' samples. In DNA, the CDR3 is TGTGCCATCTTACAGCCTAGCGGGAGAAATGAGCAGTTCTTC. This sequence encodes CAILQPSGRNEQFF.